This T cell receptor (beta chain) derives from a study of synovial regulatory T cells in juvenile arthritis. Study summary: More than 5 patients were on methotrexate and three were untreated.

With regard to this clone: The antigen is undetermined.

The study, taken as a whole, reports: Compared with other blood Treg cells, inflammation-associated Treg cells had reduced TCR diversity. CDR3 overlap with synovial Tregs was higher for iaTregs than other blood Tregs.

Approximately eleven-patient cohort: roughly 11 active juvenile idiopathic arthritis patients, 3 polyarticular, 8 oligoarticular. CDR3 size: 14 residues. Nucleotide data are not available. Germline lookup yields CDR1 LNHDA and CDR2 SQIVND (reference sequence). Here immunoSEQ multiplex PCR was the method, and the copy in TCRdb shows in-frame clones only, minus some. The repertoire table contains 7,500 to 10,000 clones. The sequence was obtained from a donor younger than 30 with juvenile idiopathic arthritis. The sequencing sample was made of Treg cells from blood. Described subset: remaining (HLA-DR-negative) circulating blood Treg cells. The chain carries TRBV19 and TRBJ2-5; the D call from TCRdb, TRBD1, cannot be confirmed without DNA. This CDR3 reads CASSIEGLQETQYF.